This T cell receptor (beta chain) was identified in a study of long-term antiretroviral therapy in people with HIV (dated by TCRdb to the early 2020s). Turning to the overall study: The earliest samples were collected about a decade before the 2015 WHO recommendation for immediate ART, when ART was typically delayed until CD4 counts fell. A total of about 190 cryopreserved PBMC samples were contributed to the cohort by 30 adults with confirmed HIV infection, with samples collected serially over a mean of about 6 years (range 1-12). Of the approximately 32 participants with HIV, approximately twelve were female. No cross-contamination during QIAcube processing turned up in test extractions that ran a monoclonal T-cell line alongside more than 30 polyclonal samples. Whether ART initiation and durable HIV suppression were associated with changes in peripheral blood TRB repertoire composition and diversity was tested in a retrospective serial study.

A word on this clone: The target of this receptor is not known. No much larger clone is present one base from it, and per-base qualities are unavailable.

Broad study findings and their caveats: Unsorted PBMC were profiled instead of sorted CD4+ and CD8+ T cells because pre-ART samples had limited cell numbers. HIV repertoires had narrower CDR3 length ranges than controls, and the network structure suggested an antigen-experienced repertoire that shifted only slightly toward naive after ART. The samples span the years 2004 to 2017, and the ART regimens used at that time may not be as effective as current regimens. ART initiation was associated with a significant increase in TRB diversity, but diversity stayed significantly below transplant donor controls even after long-term ART. Since PBMC availability was limited, sequencing covered only the TCR beta chain, with no alpha chain pairing. Inferences about post-ART repertoire changes were limited because no data were available on ART adherence, viral resistance or therapy changes. Expanded TRB clones identified before ART initiation dominated the repertoire at all time points, although this dominance fluctuated and declined in many PLHIV after ART.

CDR3 length: 14 amino acids, cysteine to phenylalanine. Solely the CDR3 DNA is kept, with 42 bases framed from the first base. Trimming leaves V shorter by 4 bases and J shorter by 8 bases, with the junction holding 7 bases beyond the gene matches. From a lookup of the germline V gene, CDR1 and CDR2 are SGHRS and YFSETQ. Participants were included only if at least one PBMC sample before ART initiation and at least two post-ART samples were available. All participants with HIV were treated in the United States of America. Before DNA extraction, cryopreserved samples of roughly 0.9-11 million PBMC were thawed and washed. At the time of the earliest PBMC sample, participants with HIV were aged between about 23 and 54 years. Per participant, PBMC samples came from 1-4 timepoints prior to ART initiation and 2-8 timepoints following ART initiation, for a median of 7 samples. Serial HIV viral load, CD4+ T-cell count, ART history and demographic data were obtained for every participant. Genomic DNA was extracted from unsorted PBMC with a Qiagen kit on a QIAcube, with processing performed in batches of 12 samples.

Sequencing of the TRB variable region was done with the immunoSEQ hsTCRB v3.0 assay at survey level resolution. A depth of about 40,000-50,000 T-cell genomes per sample was targeted for TRB sequencing. TRB libraries were pooled and sequenced on an Illumina MiSeq using a v3 150-cycle kit. As for the authors' bioinformatics: Analysis of repertoires was carried out in R inside a reproducible Nextflow workflow spanning QC, data transformation and analysis. Custom analyses were implemented in LymphoSeq2, an R package for AIRR-Seq data exploration. A few samples that yielded fewer than 5000 total TRB sequences were excluded, so that more than 150 HIV repertoires were analyzed. Among the approximately 200 retained HIV repertoires, about 57 were collected before ART initiation and approximately 130 were collected after ART initiation. Repertoires were downsampled to 5000 TRB nucleotide sequences, and summary statistics were averaged over 100 downsampling iterations. TRB sequences were retained for analysis only if CDR3 regions of at least seven amino acids were present. Two measures captured diversity: a Shannon entropy-derived clonality score and the Gini coefficient. Repertoire networks linked the top 5000 CDR3 amino acid sequences whenever two sequences differed by an edit distance of one. For TRB CDR3 amino acid sequences, GLIPH2 was used to predict antigen specificity groups and MHC restriction. Known CMV, EBV, HIV or tissue antigen associations were flagged by matching CDR3 amino acid sequences against VDJdb and McPAS-TCR. Pre-ART, post-ART and control groups were compared with Wilcoxon signed-rank tests and Holm-Bonferroni correction. TCRdb re-hosts the immuneACCESS table, in-frame sequences only. Its copies lack some clones; in the studies checked, an unresolved V gene accounts for under half of them, and the cause for the rest is not known. V and J calls and clone size are given by that table; D and trimming were obtained from the DNA. In all, the sample holds tens of thousands of clones, and about 85% of those were seen once. 6.5% to 9% of the sample is taken by the ten largest.

The source material was unsorted PBMCs, sampled 3 years after starting antiretroviral therapy. The TCR comes from a man between 35 and 55 years old with HIV. This chain joins TRBV5-1 to TRBJ1-4, with 8 bases matching TRBD1. Here the CDR3 is given as CASSIGQGGEKLFF. The bases are TGCGCCAGCAGCATTGGACAGGGAGGGGAAAAACTGTTTTTT. With all but the CDR3 taken from the reference TRBV5-1 and TRBJ1-4 genes, the full variable domain is: KAGVTQTPRYLIKTRGQQVTLSCSPISGHRSVSWYQQTPGQGLQFLFEYFSETQRNKGNFPGRFSGRQFSNSRSEMNVSTLELGDSALYLCASSIGQGGEKLFFGSGTQLSVL.